These T cell receptor beta chains were read from a single sample in a study of cytomegalovirus exposure and HLA in healthy donors. Repertoires were generated with immunoSEQ multiplex PCR, while TCRdb's copy carries only in-frame clones and drops some. The data contain approximately 110,000 clones, 74% of them singletons. The sequencing sample was made of PBMCs. The receptors derive from a woman aged 45-65 years in good health and CMV-seropositive. The CDR3 runs from the conserved cysteine through the conserved F or W. The D gene is left open where the match is weak. Expanded clones are given a class, and other clones once, few, many or no size at all.

j_gene: TRBJ1-2; len: 13; abundance: -; v_gene: TRBV2; d_gene: -; CDR3nt: TGTGCCAGCAGAGAAACAGGGTACTATGGCTACACCTTC; CDR3aa: CASRETGYYGYTF
j_gene: TRBJ1-2; len: 17; abundance: -; v_gene: TRBV11-2; d_gene: TRBD1; CDR3nt: TGTGCCAGCAGCTTAACAGGGGGCGGTTCGTCCAACTATGGCTACACCTTC; CDR3aa: CASSLTGGGSSNYGYTF
j_gene: TRBJ1-3; len: 14; abundance: -; v_gene: TRBV6-6; d_gene: -; CDR3nt: TGTGCCAGCACTATCGCAGACACTGGAAACACCATATATTTT; CDR3aa: CASTIADTGNTIYF
j_gene: TRBJ2-1; len: 15; abundance: -; v_gene: TRBV7-3; d_gene: TRBD1; CDR3nt: TGTGCCAGCAGCGTAACCGGGACAGGGTTCACCGAGCAGTTCTTC; CDR3aa: CASSVTGTGFTEQFF
j_gene: TRBJ2-3; len: 14; abundance: few; v_gene: TRBV5-4; d_gene: TRBD2; CDR3nt: TGTGCCAGCAGCCGGACTAGTAGTACAGATACGCAGTATTTT; CDR3aa: CASSRTSSTDTQYF
j_gene: TRBJ1-5; len: 13; abundance: -; v_gene: TRBV30; d_gene: -; CDR3nt: TGTGCCTGGAGTGTCGACAGTAGTCAGCCCCAGCATTTT; CDR3aa: CAWSVDSSQPQHF
j_gene: TRBJ2-1; len: 17; abundance: -; v_gene: TRBV14; d_gene: TRBD2; CDR3nt: TGTGCCAGCAGCCACTGGACTAGCGGGGGCCAAGACAATGAGCAGTTCTTC; CDR3aa: CASSHWTSGGQDNEQFF
j_gene: TRBJ2-2; len: 16; abundance: -; v_gene: TRBV12-5; d_gene: -; CDR3nt: TGTGCTAGTGGTTTGGTACTTGGATCGGGCACCGGGGAGCTGTTTTTT; CDR3aa: CASGLVLGSGTGELFF
j_gene: TRBJ2-7; len: 16; abundance: -; v_gene: TRBV5-4; d_gene: TRBD2; CDR3nt: TGTGCCAGCAGCTACGGGGGCGGGGGGACCTACTACGAGCAGTACTTC; CDR3aa: CASSYGGGGTYYEQYF
j_gene: TRBJ2-5; len: 14; abundance: -; v_gene: TRBV19; d_gene: TRBD2; CDR3nt: TGTGCCGTGGAGGGGCTAGCGGGGAAAGAGACCCAGTACTTC; CDR3aa: CAVEGLAGKETQYF
j_gene: TRBJ2-3; len: 14; abundance: -; v_gene: TRBV11-3; d_gene: -; CDR3nt: TGTGCCAGCAGTTACGGACAGACCACAGATACGCAGTATTTT; CDR3aa: CASSYGQTTDTQYF
j_gene: TRBJ1-4; len: 11; abundance: -; v_gene: TRBV5-1; d_gene: -; CDR3nt: TGCGCCAGCAGACTTAATGAAAAACTGTTTTTT; CDR3aa: CASRLNEKLFF
j_gene: TRBJ2-7; len: 16; abundance: -; v_gene: TRBV5-4; d_gene: -; CDR3nt: TGTGCCAGCAGCCCGCAACTGGGCGGGGCACTTTACGAGCAGTACTTC; CDR3aa: CASSPQLGGALYEQYF
j_gene: TRBJ1-1; len: 14; abundance: few; v_gene: TRBV4-1; d_gene: TRBD1; CDR3nt: TGCGCCAGCAGCCAACGACAGGGAATCGCTGAAGCTTTCTTT; CDR3aa: CASSQRQGIAEAFF
j_gene: TRBJ2-1; len: 17; abundance: -; v_gene: TRBV10-3; d_gene: TRBD2; CDR3nt: TGTGCCACACTACTAGCGGGGGGCCCTCGCTCCTACAATGAGCAGTTCTTC; CDR3aa: CATLLAGGPRSYNEQFF
j_gene: TRBJ2-7; len: 14; abundance: -; v_gene: TRBV7-6; d_gene: -; CDR3nt: TGTGCCAGCAGCTTAGTTGCAACTACCCACGAGCAGTACTTC; CDR3aa: CASSLVATTHEQYF
j_gene: TRBJ2-7; len: 11; abundance: -; v_gene: TRBV18; d_gene: TRBD1; CDR3nt: TGTGCCAGCTCAACAGGGGGCGAGCAGTACTTC; CDR3aa: CASSTGGEQYF
j_gene: TRBJ2-5; len: 13; abundance: -; v_gene: TRBV7-6; d_gene: -; CDR3nt: TGTGCCAGCAGCTTAGGGCTAGAAGAGACCCAGTACTTC; CDR3aa: CASSLGLEETQYF
j_gene: TRBJ2-1; len: 15; abundance: -; v_gene: TRBV6-5; d_gene: TRBD1; CDR3nt: TGTGCCAGCTCTGGGAGACAGGGGGCAATAAATGAGCAGTTCTTC; CDR3aa: CASSGRQGAINEQFF
j_gene: TRBJ1-5; len: 12; abundance: once; v_gene: TRBV30; d_gene: TRBD1; CDR3nt: TGTGCCTCAGGGACAGGGGGCCAGCCCCAGCATTTT; CDR3aa: CASGTGGQPQHF
j_gene: TRBJ2-3; len: 16; abundance: -; v_gene: TRBV19; d_gene: -; CDR3nt: TGTGCCAGTAGTATAGAGGGCGCAGGGGACACAGATACGCAGTATTTT; CDR3aa: CASSIEGAGDTDTQYF
j_gene: TRBJ1-6; len: 13; abundance: -; v_gene: TRBV19; d_gene: -; CDR3nt: TGTGCCAGTACCCGGTCGGAGAATTCACCCCTCCACTTT; CDR3aa: CASTRSENSPLHF
j_gene: TRBJ1-3; len: 18; abundance: -; v_gene: TRBV21-1; d_gene: -; CDR3nt: TGTGCCAGCAGCAGAGAAGCACCTAAGGGGATATCTGGAAACACCATATATTTT; CDR3aa: CASSREAPKGISGNTIYF
j_gene: TRBJ2-5; len: 16; abundance: -; v_gene: TRBV6-5; d_gene: TRBD1; CDR3nt: TGTGCCAGCAGTTCCGGGACAGGGGGCTACCCGCGAACCCAGTACTTC; CDR3aa: CASSSGTGGYPRTQYF
j_gene: TRBJ2-3; len: 16; abundance: -; v_gene: TRBV5-1; d_gene: -; CDR3nt: TGCGCCAGCAGCTTAGGGGGGGGGCCGGGGACAGATACGCAGTATTTT; CDR3aa: CASSLGGGPGTDTQYF
j_gene: TRBJ2-5; len: 15; abundance: -; v_gene: TRBV18; d_gene: -; CDR3nt: TGTGCCAGCTCACCTAACCGGGAGCCCGAAGAGACCCAGTACTTC; CDR3aa: CASSPNREPEETQYF
j_gene: TRBJ1-2; len: 17; abundance: -; v_gene: TRBV5-1; d_gene: TRBD1; CDR3nt: TGCGCCAGCAGCCCGACTACCCCGGGACAGGGTAACTATGGCTACACCTTC; CDR3aa: CASSPTTPGQGNYGYTF
j_gene: TRBJ2-5; len: 14; abundance: -; v_gene: TRBV6-1; d_gene: -; CDR3nt: TGTGCCAGCAGTGCGGAAGTTGCTAGTGGGGAGCAGTACTTC; CDR3aa: CASSAEVASGEQYF
j_gene: TRBJ1-5; len: 13; abundance: -; v_gene: TRBV6-5; d_gene: -; CDR3nt: TGTGCCAGCAGCTTACACGAATATCAGCCCCAGCATTTT; CDR3aa: CASSLHEYQPQHF
j_gene: TRBJ2-4; len: 17; abundance: -; v_gene: TRBV9; d_gene: TRBD2; CDR3nt: TGTGCCAGCAGCGAGGGGACTAGCCCCACTCTCAAAAACATTCAGTACTTC; CDR3aa: CASSEGTSPTLKNIQYF